What follows are 15 T cell receptor beta chains derived from one specimen sequenced in a study of blood T cell repertoires in COVID-19. Data came from immunoSEQ multiplex PCR; TCRdb stores just in-frame clones and leaves some out. The repertoire has approximately 320,000 clones, over 80% of them found once; the top ten carry approximately 9%. The sequenced sample was PBMCs or T cells enriched from blood (not recorded which). All receptors come from a woman aged 18-30 years who had recovered from COVID-19.

This clone showed up just once. The V gene is TRBV11-1, the J gene TRBJ2-1; the D gene is possibly TRBD2 (5 bases). This CDR3 is 14 amino acids long. Trimming removed 5 bases at V and 1 base at J, with 9 bases between. Germline CDR1 reads SGHAT; CDR2 reads FQDESV (reference sequence). The CDR3 loop reads CASSLPGSYNEQFF. In nucleotides, the CDR3 is TGTGCCAGCAGCCTTCCGGGATCCTACAATGAGCAGTTCTTC.

V gene TRBV7-6 combines with J gene TRBJ2-2; 9 nucleotides line up with TRBD1. This CDR3 is 17 amino acids long. V was clipped by 5 bases and J by 2 bases; unmatched bases: 9. Per germline, CDR1 SGHVS and CDR2 FNYEAQ. The CDR3 DNA is TGTGCCAGCAGCCCCTCACCGGGACAGGGCAACACCGGGGAGCTGTTTTTT. Its translation: CASSPSPGQGNTGELFF.

To note about this clone: The junction departs from germline at one end; a sequencing error may be responsible. The chain joins TRBV5-6 to TRBJ2-2, with 10 bases matching TRBD2. The CDR3 spans 17 residues. In germline, CDR1 is SGHDT, CDR2 YYEEEE. The CDR3 coding sequence is TGTGCCAGCAGATTGGATATAACTAGCGGGGCCACCGGGGAGCTGTTTTTT. Amino acid sequence: CASRLDITSGATGELFF.

This chain links TRBV19 with TRBJ2-7; possibly TRBD2 for D (7 bases). Per the germline V gene, CDR1 is LNHDA and CDR2 is SQIVND (reference sequence). With 3 bases removed from V and 2 bases from J, the gap between germline ends came to 11 bases. The CDR3 runs 14 residues. The CDR3 protein is CASSITGGPYEQYF. DNA of the CDR3: TGTGCCAGTAGTATCACGGGGGGCCCCTACGAGCAGTACTTC.

This CDR3 is CASSLFPGQGATQYF. CDR3 bases: TGTGCCAGTAGCCTCTTCCCGGGACAGGGGGCGACCCAGTACTTC. The V gene is TRBV19, the J gene TRBJ2-5; the match to TRBD1 covers 12 bases. The CDR3 is made up of 15 amino acids. CDR1 LNHDA and CDR2 SQIVND come from the germline V gene (reference sequence). Losses at the gene ends were 6 bases for V and 7 bases for J; bases not matched to a gene: 9.

V and J are TRBV6-2 or TRBV6-3 and TRBJ1-5, with 11 bases fitting TRBD1. The ends lost 2 bases at V and 0 bases at J; junction bases unmatched: 9. CDR3 length equals 19 residues. CDR1 and CDR2 from the germline V gene are MNHEY and SVGEGT. The CDR3 is CASSYVPGQGVHSNQPQHF. In nucleotides, the CDR3 is TGTGCCAGCAGTTACGTGCCGGGACAGGGGGTCCATAGCAATCAGCCCCAGCATTTT.

This rearrangement joins TRBV12-3 or TRBV12-4 to TRBJ1-1; D gene uncertain. CDR3 size: 12 residues. V lost 7 bases and J 4 bases, leaving 10 bases between the germline ends. In DNA, the CDR3 is TGTGCCAGCAATATCGGGAGCACTGAAGCTTTCTTT. Translated: CASNIGSTEAFF.

This chain links TRBV30 with TRBJ2-5, with 7 bases matching TRBD2. The CDR3 consists of 15 residues. Germline trimming cut 0 bases from V and 1 base from J; bases unmatched to any gene: 5. Per the germline V gene, CDR1 is GTSNPN and CDR2 is SVGIG (reference sequence). This chain's CDR3 is CAWSVGRGFQETQYF. In nucleotides, the CDR3 is TGTGCCTGGAGTGTGGGGCGGGGGTTCCAAGAGACCCAGTACTTC.

The chain uses TRBV7-6 and TRBJ2-1; no definite D call. Germline CDR1 and CDR2: SGHVS and FNYEAQ. This CDR3 is 12 amino acids long. Between the trimmed V and J ends, which lost 4 bases and 11 bases, there was a span of 12 bases. CDR3 amino acids: CASSSEPKKQFF. Written as DNA, the CDR3 is TGTGCCAGCAGCTCTGAGCCTAAGAAGCAGTTCTTC.

The rearrangement uses TRBV4-1 and TRBJ1-2; D not certain. The CDR3 has 11 residues. The germline V gene encodes CDR1 MGHRA and CDR2 YSYEKL. The V gene lost 3 bases and the J gene lost 5 bases, with 4 bases spanning the gap. CDR3 protein: CASSHSYGYTF. The CDR3 bases are TGCGCCAGCAGCCACAGTTATGGCTACACCTTC.

V gene TRBV25-1 combines with J gene TRBJ2-3; a weak D match, TRBD2 (6 bases). The ends were cut back, 6 bases at V and 8 bases at J, with 9 bases in the middle. CDR1 and CDR2 (germline): MGHDK, SYGVNS. The CDR3 is 11 residues long. The CDR3 is CASREGGTQYF. The CDR3 DNA is TGTGCCAGCAGAGAGGGAGGTACGCAGTATTTT.

This clone has only one observation. The J gene is TRBJ2-2, the V gene TRBV30; TRBD1 aligns across 7 bases. J was trimmed by 6 bases and V by 6 bases; bases with no gene match: 10. CDR1 and CDR2 from the germline V gene are GTSNPN and SVGIG (reference sequence). This CDR3 is built from 14 residues. CDR3 loop: CACRDRLSSGELFF. DNA of the CDR3: TGTGCCTGCCGGGACAGACTTTCCTCCGGGGAGCTGTTTTTT.

J is TRBJ2-2 and V is TRBV6-4, with unresolved D. CDR1 is MRHNA and CDR2 is SNTAGT in the germline V gene. V was trimmed by 8 bases and J by 3 bases, leaving 10 bases between them. This CDR3 spans 13 amino acids. The CDR3 spells CASAPGHTGELFF. The CDR3 nucleotides read TGTGCCAGCGCCCCTGGGCACACCGGGGAGCTGTTTTTT.

J is TRBJ2-3 and V is TRBV7-3; D gene unclear. The CDR3 covers 15 residues. Germline V gene sequence: CDR1 SGHTA, CDR2 FQGTGA. Trimming left V 4 bases short and J 2 bases short, with 13 bases between. CDR3 nucleotides: TGTGCCAGCAGCTCGCCGACTGAAACCACAGATACGCAGTATTTT. It is translated as CASSSPTETTDTQYF.

In DNA form, the CDR3 reads TGTGCCAGCTCACCACCCTCCCGGGTGGATGGAGAGACCCAGTACTTC. This codes for CASSPPSRVDGETQYF. The chain uses TRBV18 and TRBJ2-5; D call uncertain. The germline V and J ends were trimmed by 0 bases and 4 bases, with 15 bases remaining between them. This CDR3 has 16 amino acids. Germline V CDR1 and CDR2: KGHSH, LQKENI. The full variable domain, completed using reference TRBV18 and TRBJ2-5, is NAGVMQNPRHLVRRRGQEARLRCSPMKGHSHVYWYRQLPEEGLKFMVYLQKENIIDESGMPKERFSAEFPKEGPSILRIQQVVRGDSAAYFCASSPPSRVDGETQYFGPGTRLLVL.